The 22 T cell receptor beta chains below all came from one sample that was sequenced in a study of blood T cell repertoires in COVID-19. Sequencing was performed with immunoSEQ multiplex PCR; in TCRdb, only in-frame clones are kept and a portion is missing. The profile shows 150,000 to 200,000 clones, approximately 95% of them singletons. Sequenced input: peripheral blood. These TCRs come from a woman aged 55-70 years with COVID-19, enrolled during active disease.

In DNA, the CDR3 is TGTGCCAGTAGTGCTTCCCGGGGGTGGCTACAGCCCCAGCATTTT. Encoded protein: CASSASRGWLQPQHF. The rearrangement joins TRBV19 to TRBJ1-5; a possible D gene is TRBD1 (5 bases). V was trimmed by 5 bases and J by 7 bases, leaving 18 bases between them. The germline V gene has CDR1 LNHDA and CDR2 SQIVND (reference sequence). The CDR3 has 15 residues.

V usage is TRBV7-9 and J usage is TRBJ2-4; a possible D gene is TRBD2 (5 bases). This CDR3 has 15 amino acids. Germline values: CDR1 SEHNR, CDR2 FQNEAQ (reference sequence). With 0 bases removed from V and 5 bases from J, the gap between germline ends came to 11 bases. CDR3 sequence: CASSLAGRTENIQYF. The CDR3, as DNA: TGTGCCAGCAGCTTAGCCGGCAGGACTGAAAACATTCAGTACTTC.

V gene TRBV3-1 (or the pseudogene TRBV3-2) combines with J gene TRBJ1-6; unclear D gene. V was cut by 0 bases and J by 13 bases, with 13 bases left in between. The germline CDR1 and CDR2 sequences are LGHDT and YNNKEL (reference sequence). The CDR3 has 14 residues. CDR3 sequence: CASSQEAGRRPLHF. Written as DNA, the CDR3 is TGTGCCAGCAGCCAAGAAGCCGGCCGGCGGCCCCTCCACTTT.

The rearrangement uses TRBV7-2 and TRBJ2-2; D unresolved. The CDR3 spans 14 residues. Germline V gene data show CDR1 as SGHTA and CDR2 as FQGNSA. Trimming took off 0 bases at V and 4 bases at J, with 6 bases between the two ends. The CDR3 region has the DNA TGTGCCAGCAGCTTAGCGGTCGGCACCGGGGAGCTGTTTTTT. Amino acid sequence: CASSLAVGTGELFF.

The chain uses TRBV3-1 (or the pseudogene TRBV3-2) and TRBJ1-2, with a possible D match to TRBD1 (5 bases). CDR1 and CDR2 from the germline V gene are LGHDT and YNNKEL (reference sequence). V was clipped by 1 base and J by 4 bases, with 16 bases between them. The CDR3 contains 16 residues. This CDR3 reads CASSQGRVGARYGYTF. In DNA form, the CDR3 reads TGTGCCAGCAGCCAAGGTCGGGTAGGGGCCCGCTATGGCTACACCTTC.

CDR3 protein: CASSYIASSYNSPLHF. For the CDR3, the DNA is TGTGCCAGCAGTTACATCGCTAGCTCCTATAATTCACCCCTCCACTTT. The chain carries TRBV6-2 or TRBV6-3 and TRBJ1-6, with unresolved D. The CDR3 consists of 16 residues. Trimming removed 2 bases from V and 0 bases from J, with 8 bases in between. The germline V gene has CDR1 MNHEY and CDR2 SVGEGT.

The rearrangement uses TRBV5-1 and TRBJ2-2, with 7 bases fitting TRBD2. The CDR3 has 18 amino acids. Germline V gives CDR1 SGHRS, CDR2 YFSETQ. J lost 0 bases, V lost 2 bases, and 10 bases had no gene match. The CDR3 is CASSFRFGGKTNTGELFF. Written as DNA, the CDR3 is TGCGCCAGCAGCTTTCGTTTCGGGGGGAAGACGAACACCGGGGAGCTGTTTTTT.

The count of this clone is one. CDR3 DNA: TGTGCCAGCAGCCCCGGACAGGGAAGGAACACTGAAGCTTTCTTT. As protein: CASSPGQGRNTEAFF. The chain employs TRBV5-4 and TRBJ1-1, with 8 positions matching TRBD1. The CDR3 is 15 amino acids. CDR1 is SGHNT, CDR2 YYREEE, per germline (reference sequence). V gave up 4 bases and J gave up 1 base; unmatched junction bases: 6.

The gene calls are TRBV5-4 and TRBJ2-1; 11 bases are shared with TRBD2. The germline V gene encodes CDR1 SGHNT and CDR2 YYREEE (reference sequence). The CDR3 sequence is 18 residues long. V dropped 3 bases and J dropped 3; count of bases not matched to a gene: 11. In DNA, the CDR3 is TGTGCCAGCAGCTCCTTCCAAGTAGCGGGGGGGCGCTACAATGAGCAGTTCTTC. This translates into CASSSFQVAGGRYNEQFF. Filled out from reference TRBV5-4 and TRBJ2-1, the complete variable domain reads ETGVTQSPTHLIKTRGQQVTLRCSSQSGHNTVSWYQQALGQGPQFIFQYYREEENGRGNFPPRFSGLQFPNYSSELNVNALELDDSALYLCASSSFQVAGGRYNEQFFGPGTRLTVL.

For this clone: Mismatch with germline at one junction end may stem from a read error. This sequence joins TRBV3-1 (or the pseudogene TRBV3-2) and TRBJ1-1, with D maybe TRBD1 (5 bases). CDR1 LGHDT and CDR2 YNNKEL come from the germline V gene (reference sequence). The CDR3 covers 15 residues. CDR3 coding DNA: TGTGCCAGCAGTCAAGAGGTCCAGGGAAACACTGAAGCTTTCTTT. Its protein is CASSQEVQGNTEAFF.

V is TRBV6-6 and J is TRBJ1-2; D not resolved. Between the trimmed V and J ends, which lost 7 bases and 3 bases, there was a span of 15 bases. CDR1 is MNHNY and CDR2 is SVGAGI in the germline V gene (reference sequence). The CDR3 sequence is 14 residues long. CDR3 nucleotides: TGTGCCAGCACCCTACGCGGGATGGACTATGGCTACACCTTC. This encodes CASTLRGMDYGYTF.

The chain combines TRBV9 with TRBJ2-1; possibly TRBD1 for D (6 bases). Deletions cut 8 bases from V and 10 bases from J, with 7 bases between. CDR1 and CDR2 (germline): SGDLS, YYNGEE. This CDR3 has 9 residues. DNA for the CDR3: TGTGCCAGTGGACAGGAGCAGTTCTTC. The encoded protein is CASGQEQFF.

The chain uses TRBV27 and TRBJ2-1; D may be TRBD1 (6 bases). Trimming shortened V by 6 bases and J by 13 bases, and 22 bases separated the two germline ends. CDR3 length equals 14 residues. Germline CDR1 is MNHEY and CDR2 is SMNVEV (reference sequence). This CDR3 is CASRGGFGPKGQFF. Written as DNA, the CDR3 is TGTGCCAGCAGAGGGGGATTCGGGCCGAAGGGACAGTTCTTC.

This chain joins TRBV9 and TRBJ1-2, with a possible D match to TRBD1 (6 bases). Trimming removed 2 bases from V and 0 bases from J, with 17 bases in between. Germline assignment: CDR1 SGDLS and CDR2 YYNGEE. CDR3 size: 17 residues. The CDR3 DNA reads TGTGCCAGCAGCGTCGGGACAACCGCTACTTCTAACTATGGCTACACCTTC. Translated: CASSVGTTATSNYGYTF.

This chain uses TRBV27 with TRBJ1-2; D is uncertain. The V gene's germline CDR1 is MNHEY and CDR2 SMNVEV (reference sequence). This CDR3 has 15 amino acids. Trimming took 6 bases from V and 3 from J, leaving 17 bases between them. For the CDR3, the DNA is TGTGCCAGCAGATTTAGGATAGCAGTCGACTATGGCTACACCTTC. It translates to CASRFRIAVDYGYTF.

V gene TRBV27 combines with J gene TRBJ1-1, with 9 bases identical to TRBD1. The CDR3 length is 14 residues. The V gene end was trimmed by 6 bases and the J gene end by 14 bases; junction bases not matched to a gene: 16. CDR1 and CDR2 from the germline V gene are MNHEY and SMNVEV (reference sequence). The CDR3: CASRSPPGTGMLFF. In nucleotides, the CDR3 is TGTGCCAGCAGGTCTCCCCCCGGGACAGGGATGTTGTTCTTT.

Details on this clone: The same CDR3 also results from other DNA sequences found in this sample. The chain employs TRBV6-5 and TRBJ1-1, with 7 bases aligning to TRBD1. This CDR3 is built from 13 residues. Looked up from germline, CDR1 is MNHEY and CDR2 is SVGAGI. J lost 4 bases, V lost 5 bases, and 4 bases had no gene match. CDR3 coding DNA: TGTGCCAGCAGTAGGGGGCGGGCCACTGAAGCTTTCTTT. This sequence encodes CASSRGRATEAFF.

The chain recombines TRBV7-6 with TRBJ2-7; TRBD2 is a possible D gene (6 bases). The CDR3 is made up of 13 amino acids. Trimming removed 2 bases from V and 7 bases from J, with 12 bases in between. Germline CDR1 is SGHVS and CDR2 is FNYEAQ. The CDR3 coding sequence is TGTGCCAGCAGCTTAATTCTGGGGGGAGAGCAGTACTTC. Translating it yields CASSLILGGEQYF. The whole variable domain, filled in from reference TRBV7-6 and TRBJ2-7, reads GAGVSQSPRYKVTKRGQDVALRCDPISGHVSLYWYRQALGQGPEFLTYFNYEAQQDKSGLPNDRFSAERPEGSISTLTIQRTEQRDSAMYRCASSLILGGEQYFGPGTRLTVT.

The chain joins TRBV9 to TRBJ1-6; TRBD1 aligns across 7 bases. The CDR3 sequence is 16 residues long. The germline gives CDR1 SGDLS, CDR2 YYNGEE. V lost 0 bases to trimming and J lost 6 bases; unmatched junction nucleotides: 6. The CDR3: CASSVGTGVGNSPLHF. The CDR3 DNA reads TGTGCCAGCAGCGTAGGAACAGGGGTTGGTAATTCACCCCTCCACTTT.

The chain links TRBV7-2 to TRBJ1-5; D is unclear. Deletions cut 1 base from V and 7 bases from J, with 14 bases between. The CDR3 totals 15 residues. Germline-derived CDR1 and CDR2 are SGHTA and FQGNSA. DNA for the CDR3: TGTGCCAGCAGCTTAGTCGAGGGTAGTGGGCAGCCCCAGCATTTT. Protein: CASSLVEGSGQPQHF.

The CDR3 DNA reads TGTGCCAGTAGTCCTCCCGGGAGCCTCCTACTCCACTTT. Its translation is CASSPPGSLLLHF. The chain uses TRBV19 and TRBJ1-6; D is unclear. This CDR3 has 13 residues. Trimming shortened V by 5 bases and J by 16 bases, and 18 bases separated the two germline ends. The V gene's germline CDR1 is LNHDA and CDR2 SQIVND (reference sequence). Full variable domain (rest looked up from reference TRBV19 and TRBJ1-6): DGGITQSPKYLFRKEGQNVTLSCEQNLNHDAMYWYRQDPGQGLRLIYYSQIVNDFQKGDIAEGYSVSREKKESFPLTVTSAQKNPTAFYLCASSPPGSLLLHFGNGTRLTVT.

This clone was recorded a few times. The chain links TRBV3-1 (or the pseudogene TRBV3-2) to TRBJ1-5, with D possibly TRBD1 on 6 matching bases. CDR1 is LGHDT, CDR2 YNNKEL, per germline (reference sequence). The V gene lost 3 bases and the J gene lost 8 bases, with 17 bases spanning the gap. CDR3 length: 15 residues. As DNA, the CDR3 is TGTGCCAGCAGCCATCAAGGACAGCCTCGCGAGCCCCAGCATTTT. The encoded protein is CASSHQGQPREPQHF.